A single sample gave rise to the 17 T cell receptor beta chains below, sequenced in a study of T cell responses to AZD1222 COVID-19 vaccine. The method was immunoSEQ multiplex PCR; TCRdb's version includes in-frame clones alone and lacks a portion of them. The sample shows about 130,000 clones, over 90% of them seen only once. The material was peripheral blood, obtained on day 0 of AZD1222 vaccination. All receptors derive from an adult in good health.

V is TRBV5-1 and J is TRBJ2-7; 7 bases align to TRBD2. The CDR3 is 15 amino acids. Germline loops: CDR1 SGHRS, CDR2 YFSETQ. Trimming removed 7 bases from V and 2 bases from J; junction bases left unmatched: 12. The CDR3 loop is CASRPSGNIPYEQYF. In DNA form, the CDR3 reads TGCGCCAGCCGCCCAAGCGGGAACATCCCCTACGAGCAGTACTTC.

The V gene is TRBV10-2, the J gene TRBJ2-1; D may match TRBD1 or TRBD2 (5 bases each). Germline V CDR1 and CDR2: WSHSY, SAAADI. Deletions cut 0 bases from V and 6 bases from J, with 12 bases between. This CDR3 is built from 15 residues. This chain's CDR3 is CASSESTSGGNEQFF. The DNA of the CDR3 is TGCGCCAGCAGTGAGTCGACATCTGGGGGCAATGAGCAGTTCTTC.

This clone was detected once. Written as DNA, the CDR3 is TGTGCCAGCAGTGAAGCGCTTCAGAAGGGGGAGCAGTTCTTC. Amino acid sequence: CASSEALQKGEQFF. The rearrangement links TRBV2 to TRBJ2-1; D possibly corresponds to TRBD1 (5 bases). The CDR3 sequence is 14 residues long. V lost 0 bases to trimming and J lost 10 bases, with 13 bases between them. Germline V gene lookup returns CDR1 SNHLY and CDR2 FYNNEI.

This chain links TRBV6-5 with TRBJ1-2; possible D gene TRBD1, 6 bases. V gave up 5 bases and J gave up 0 bases, with 7 bases separating them. The length of the CDR3 is 13 residues. Looked up from germline, CDR1 is MNHEY and CDR2 is SVGAGI. The CDR3 region is CASSTGSNYGYTF. CDR3 nucleotides: TGTGCCAGCAGTACAGGGTCTAACTATGGCTACACCTTC.

The chain uses TRBV27 and TRBJ1-5; D not certain. Germline V gives CDR1 MNHEY, CDR2 SMNVEV (reference sequence). CDR3 length equals 14 residues. V gave up 2 bases and J gave up 1 base, with 6 bases separating them. CDR3: CASSLGRSNQPQHF. CDR3 coding DNA: TGTGCCAGCAGTTTAGGTCGGAGCAATCAGCCCCAGCATTTT.

The chain recombines TRBV19 with TRBJ1-5; a possible D gene is TRBD1 (5 bases). Germline V lookup: CDR1 LNHDA, CDR2 SQIVND (reference sequence). Trimming removed 4 bases from V and 1 base from J, with 11 bases in between. The CDR3 is 15 amino acids. This chain's CDR3 is CASSTPGGSNQPQHF. CDR3 nucleotides: TGTGCCAGTAGTACCCCTGGGGGGAGCAATCAGCCCCAGCATTTT.

The CDR3 DNA reads as TGCAGTGCTAGCAGGGTCGGAGGCTACACCTTC. This encodes CSASRVGGYTF. V gene TRBV20-1 combines with J gene TRBJ1-2; D may be TRBD1 (5 bases). The CDR3 extends over 11 amino acids. From germline, CDR1 is DFQATT and CDR2 SNEGSKA (reference sequence). Trimming took 3 bases from V and 8 from J, leaving 10 bases between them.

The J gene is TRBJ1-5, the V gene TRBV28; D uncertain. Germline CDR1 reads MDHEN; CDR2 reads SYDVKM. The CDR3 length is 12 residues. Trimming cost V 6 bases and J 8 bases, with 11 bases left between them. The CDR3 protein is CASRTAREPQHF. The DNA of the CDR3 is TGTGCCAGCAGAACGGCGAGGGAGCCCCAGCATTTT.

CDR3 residues: CASRQDMSTDTQYF. The CDR3 region has the DNA TGTGCCAGCAGACAAGACATGAGCACAGATACGCAGTATTTT. The chain employs TRBV7-9 and TRBJ2-3, with D uncertain. The germline V and J ends were trimmed by 6 bases and 0 bases, with 10 bases remaining between them. From germline, CDR1 is SEHNR and CDR2 FQNEAQ (reference sequence). This CDR3 contains 14 residues. Together with reference TRBV7-9 and TRBJ2-3, the CDR3 gives the full variable domain: DTGVSQNPRHKITKRGQNVTFRCDPISEHNRLYWYRQTLGQGPEFLTYFQNEAQLEKSRLLSDRFSAERPKGSFSTLEIQRTEQGDSAMYLCASRQDMSTDTQYFGPGTRLTVL.

The rearrangement links TRBV19 to TRBJ1-3; D is unclear. The germline gives CDR1 LNHDA, CDR2 SQIVND (reference sequence). The CDR3 has 16 amino acids. The V end was cut by 3 bases, the J end by 1 base, with 13 bases between. The CDR3 sequence: CASSIVLRSSGNTIYF. DNA of the CDR3: TGTGCCAGTAGTATTGTCCTAAGGAGTTCTGGAAACACCATATATTTT.

V and J are TRBV28 and TRBJ2-4; D unresolved. Trimming removed 2 bases from V and 0 bases from J, with 17 bases in between. Germline V gene data show CDR1 as MDHEN and CDR2 as SYDVKM. The CDR3 spans 18 residues. CDR3 region: CASSLSDPSELAKNIQYF. The CDR3, as DNA: TGTGCCAGCAGTTTAAGCGACCCCTCCGAACTAGCCAAAAACATTCAGTACTTC.

The chain joins TRBV27 to TRBJ2-3, with TRBD1 matching over 10 bases. The V gene end was trimmed by 6 bases and the J gene end by 3 bases; junction bases not matched to a gene: 3. This CDR3 has 14 residues. The germline CDR1 and CDR2 sequences are MNHEY and SMNVEV (reference sequence). DNA for the CDR3: TGTGCCAGCAGGACAGGGGGCGCGACAGATACGCAGTATTTT. It yields the protein CASRTGGATDTQYF.

The gene calls are TRBV15 and TRBJ2-5; D gene unclear. Germline V CDR1 and CDR2: LNHNV, YYDKDF (reference sequence). V was cut by 0 bases and J by 2 bases, with 10 bases left in between. The CDR3 loop spans 15 amino acids. CDR3 region: CATSRETPPQETQYF. CDR3 DNA sequence: TGTGCCACCAGCAGAGAGACGCCACCTCAAGAGACCCAGTACTTC.

The count of this clone is one. The J gene is TRBJ2-7, the V gene TRBV6-5; the D is unclear. Germline V gives CDR1 MNHEY, CDR2 SVGAGI. The CDR3 runs 15 residues. The V and J ends lost 9 bases and 7 bases respectively, with 25 bases between them. The CDR3 DNA is TGTGCCAGAAAAACATCCGGAAATCGGCGGACGGAGCAGTACTTC. Residues: CARKTSGNRRTEQYF.

This sequence joins TRBV9 and TRBJ1-1; D not resolved. Trimming pared 0 bases from V and 0 bases from J, leaving 6 bases between. This CDR3 is built from 14 residues. In germline, CDR1 is SGDLS, CDR2 YYNGEE. Here the CDR3 reads CASSVEAMNTEAFF. The CDR3, as DNA: TGTGCCAGCAGCGTAGAGGCAATGAACACTGAAGCTTTCTTT.

The rearrangement links TRBV10-3 to TRBJ2-2; 8 positions agree with TRBD1. CDR3 length equals 17 residues. Germline CDR1 and CDR2: ENHRY and SYGVKD. J lost 0 bases, V lost 5 bases, and 8 bases had no gene match. Here the CDR3 reads CAISTTGGAANTGELFF. CDR3 nucleotides: TGTGCCATCAGTACTACAGGGGGAGCCGCGAACACCGGGGAGCTGTTTTTT.

About this clone: The sample has other DNA sequences that encode this CDR3 too. The chain links TRBV5-1 to TRBJ2-7; possibly TRBD1 for D (6 bases). V lost 0 bases and J lost 0, with 7 bases in between. This CDR3 comprises 14 residues. CDR1 is SGHRS, CDR2 YFSETQ, per germline. Here the CDR3 reads CASSLGTVSYEQYF. The CDR3 DNA follows: TGCGCCAGCAGCTTGGGGACAGTCTCCTACGAGCAGTACTTC. The full variable domain, with the rest looked up from reference TRBV5-1 and TRBJ2-7, is KAGVTQTPRYLIKTRGQQVTLSCSPISGHRSVSWYQQTPGQGLQFLFEYFSETQRNKGNFPGRFSGRQFSNSRSEMNVSTLELGDSALYLCASSLGTVSYEQYFGPGTRLTVT.